Listed here are 31 T cell receptor beta chains from one sample, sequenced in a study of cytomegalovirus exposure and HLA in healthy donors. The assay was immunoSEQ multiplex PCR, and TCRdb's table has in-frame clones only and misses some. The sample yields some 140,000 clones, about four fifths seen once. Source material: PBMCs. The receptors come from a woman aged 25 to 39 in good health and CMV-seronegative.

The chain carries TRBV9 and TRBJ1-4; D not certain. This CDR3 comprises 14 residues. Germline CDR1 is SGDLS and CDR2 is YYNGEE. Trimming took off 2 bases at V and 4 bases at J, with 9 bases between the two ends. The CDR3 DNA reads as TGTGCCAGCAGCGTCGGCGGGTTTAATGAAAAACTGTTTTTT. Encoded protein: CASSVGGFNEKLFF.

This clone was observed once. The chain is built from TRBV7-9 and TRBJ1-2; no clear D gene. V was cut by 1 base and J by 4 bases, with 13 bases left in between. CDR1 and CDR2 (germline): SEHNR, FQNEAQ (reference sequence). This CDR3 is 15 amino acids long. The CDR3 reads CASSLDLSGGYGYTF. The CDR3 nucleotides are TGTGCCAGCAGCTTAGATTTGTCAGGTGGCTATGGCTACACCTTC.

The chain links TRBV19 to TRBJ2-5; 7 nucleotides line up with TRBD1. Germline trimming cut 4 bases from V and 7 bases from J; bases unmatched to any gene: 9. This CDR3 comprises 14 residues. Germline V gives CDR1 LNHDA, CDR2 SQIVND (reference sequence). The CDR3 protein is CASSNRGDSWTQYF. The CDR3 nucleotides read TGTGCCAGTAGTAACAGGGGAGATTCTTGGACCCAGTACTTC.

This chain joins TRBV5-1 and TRBJ2-1; TRBD1 matches at 9 bases. The V and J ends lost 4 bases and 7 bases, in that order; junction bases with no gene match: 6. The CDR3 is made up of 14 amino acids. The germline gives CDR1 SGHRS, CDR2 YFSETQ. CDR3 amino acids: CASSGDREGNEQFF. CDR3 DNA sequence: TGCGCCAGCAGCGGGGACAGGGAGGGGAATGAGCAGTTCTTC.

This chain links TRBV15 with TRBJ2-3; no clear D. Germline CDR1 reads LNHNV; CDR2 reads YYDKDF (reference sequence). V was shortened by 0 bases and J by 2 bases, with 3 bases between the two germline ends. The CDR3 spans 13 residues. CDR3 protein: CATSRDLTDTQYF. CDR3 bases: TGTGCCACCAGCAGAGATCTCACAGATACGCAGTATTTT.

V is TRBV19 and J is TRBJ1-5, with D tentatively TRBD1 (6 bases). The germline V gene has CDR1 LNHDA and CDR2 SQIVND (reference sequence). The CDR3 length is 12 residues. V lost 9 bases, J lost 4 bases, and 10 bases lay in between. The CDR3 region has the DNA TGTGCCAGCAGGGGAGGGAATCAGCCCCAGCATTTT. This encodes CASRGGNQPQHF.

The chain couples TRBV30 to TRBJ2-1, with D possibly matching TRBD2 (5 bases). Germline values: CDR1 GTSNPN, CDR2 SVGIG (reference sequence). The CDR3 has 17 amino acids. V gave up 3 bases and J gave up 3 bases, with 21 bases separating them. The CDR3, as DNA: TGTGCCTGGAGGGCGTCCGGAGTAGCGAGGCACTACAATGAGCAGTTCTTC. As protein: CAWRASGVARHYNEQFF.

The rearrangement joins TRBV12-2 to TRBJ2-3; TRBD2 is the table's D call, not checked against the DNA. TRBV12-2 is recorded as a pseudogene. This CDR3 region has 15 residues. CDR3 loop: CASRPPSGGPDTQYF. In DNA, the CDR3 is TGTGCAAGTCGCCCACCTAGCGGGGGTCCAGATACGCAGTATTTT.

This clone was seen once. CDR3 nucleotides: TGTGCCAGCAGCTTCATCCGGGACAGGGGCGAATATAGCAATCAGCCCCAGCATTTT. This encodes CASSFIRDRGEYSNQPQHF. The gene calls are TRBV11-3 and TRBJ1-5; TRBD1 aligns across 10 bases. In germline, CDR1 is SGHNT, CDR2 YENEEA. The CDR3 totals 19 residues. The ends lost 3 bases at V and 0 bases at J; junction bases unmatched: 11.

The DNA for the CDR3 is TGTGCCAGCAGTTTATTGGGGACAGGGTCCCTTTCCGGCGGCTACACCTTC. This sequence encodes CASSLLGTGSLSGGYTF. This sequence joins TRBV28 and TRBJ1-2; 9 bases agree with TRBD1. Germline V gives CDR1 MDHEN, CDR2 SYDVKM. CDR3 length: 17 residues. V was pared by 1 base and J by 8 bases, with 14 bases of the junction left unmatched.

The chain combines TRBV2 with TRBJ1-6; TRBD1 matches at 9 bases. The CDR3 sequence is 17 residues long. Trimming removed 5 bases from V and 2 bases from J; junction bases left unmatched: 7. The germline gives CDR1 SNHLY, CDR2 FYNNEI. CDR3 region: CASSSDRGVTYNSPLHF. For the CDR3, the DNA is TGTGCCAGCAGTTCCGACAGGGGGGTAACCTATAATTCACCCCTCCACTTT.

The chain carries TRBV5-1 and TRBJ2-1, with 13 bases that match TRBD2. Looked up from germline, CDR1 is SGHRS and CDR2 is YFSETQ. The trim removed 0 bases at V and 6 bases at J, leaving 3 bases unmatched. The CDR3 has 16 amino acids. The CDR3 sequence is CASSLELAGGPNEQFF. As DNA, the CDR3 is TGCGCCAGCAGCTTGGAACTAGCGGGGGGGCCCAATGAGCAGTTCTTC.

The chain couples TRBV7-6 to TRBJ1-1; 10 bases agree with TRBD1. Germline-derived CDR1 and CDR2 are SGHVS and FNYEAQ. The CDR3 runs 15 residues. V was clipped by 5 bases and J by 5 bases; unmatched bases: 8. The CDR3 DNA is TGTGCCAGCAGCCTGGGACAGGGGATTAATACTGAAGCTTTCTTT. Translation gives CASSLGQGINTEAFF.

This chain connects TRBV7-3 to TRBJ1-1; unclear D gene. CDR1 and CDR2 from the germline V gene are SGHTA and FQGTGA. The CDR3 extends over 13 amino acids. V shed 5 bases and J shed 5 bases, with 12 bases lying between them. In DNA form, the CDR3 reads TGTGCCAGCAGCCAATTTGACATGACTGAAGCTTTCTTT. This codes for CASSQFDMTEAFF.

This rearrangement joins TRBV29-1 to TRBJ2-7; 7 positions agree with TRBD2. V lost 4 bases and J lost 2; bases outside the gene matches: 8. The germline gives CDR1 SQVTM, CDR2 ANQGSEA. The CDR3 is 14 amino acids. CDR3 DNA: TGCAGCGTTGGAAAGGGGAGGGGCCCCTACGAGCAGTACTTC. Its protein is CSVGKGRGPYEQYF.

This clone was seen a few times. This chain links TRBV19 with TRBJ1-2; no firm D call. Trimming stripped 4 bases from V and 3 bases from J, with 9 bases between. The CDR3 covers 13 residues. Germline V gives CDR1 LNHDA, CDR2 SQIVND (reference sequence). In DNA form, the CDR3 reads TGTGCCAGTAGTAGGACTGTGGACTATGGCTACACCTTC. This encodes CASSRTVDYGYTF.

The chain employs TRBV7-9 and TRBJ1-2; the D is unclear. With 3 bases removed from V and 4 bases from J, the gap between germline ends came to 12 bases. CDR1 SEHNR and CDR2 FQNEAQ come from the germline V gene (reference sequence). CDR3 size: 14 residues. The CDR3: CASSFGISGYGYTF. Here the CDR3 DNA reads TGTGCCAGCAGCTTCGGGATTTCTGGCTATGGCTACACCTTC.

The chain links TRBV28 to TRBJ2-5, with D possibly being TRBD1 (7 bases). Germline CDR1 and CDR2: MDHEN and SYDVKM. V was pared by 8 bases and J by 4 bases, with 17 bases between. The CDR3 length is 14 residues. As DNA, the CDR3 is TGTGCCAGCGATGACAGGGTGGGAGGAGAGACCCAGTACTTC. Translating it yields CASDDRVGGETQYF.

This clone occurred once. J is TRBJ2-5 and V is TRBV9; possible D gene TRBD1, 6 bases. CDR3 length equals 16 residues. Germline CDR1 reads SGDLS; CDR2 reads YYNGEE. V was pared by 3 bases and J by 1 base, with 16 bases between. The DNA for the CDR3 is TGTGCCAGCAGCGCTCCGACAGGAGGACTCCAAGAGACCCAGTACTTC. Translated: CASSAPTGGLQETQYF.

The CDR3 coding sequence is TGTGCCAGCAGTCCTACACAGGGCTGGAGCACTGAAGCTTTCTTT. This codes for CASSPTQGWSTEAFF. The rearrangement joins TRBV6-5 to TRBJ1-1; possibly TRBD1 for D (6 bases). V lost 5 bases, J lost 4 bases, and 17 bases lay in between. The germline V gene has CDR1 MNHEY and CDR2 SVGAGI. The CDR3 sequence is 15 residues long.

This chain joins TRBV4-1 and TRBJ1-2; 9 positions match TRBD1. Germline loops: CDR1 MGHRA, CDR2 YSYEKL. Germline trimming cut 4 bases from V and 4 bases from J; bases unmatched to any gene: 16. This CDR3 comprises 18 residues. CDR3 protein: CASSRNPRQGELVYGYTF. CDR3 DNA sequence: TGCGCCAGCAGCCGCAACCCCCGACAGGGGGAGCTGGTCTATGGCTACACCTTC.

V and J are TRBV7-2 and TRBJ2-7, with a weak D call TRBD2 (7 bases). The CDR3 consists of 14 residues. Trimming removed 4 bases at V and 3 bases at J, with 13 bases between. Germline V gene data show CDR1 as SGHTA and CDR2 as FQGNSA. CDR3 nucleotides: TGTGCCAGCAGCTCGGGGGGCGTCCTCTACGAGCAGTACTTC. Translated: CASSSGGVLYEQYF.

V usage is TRBV29-1 and J usage is TRBJ2-3, with 8 bases that match TRBD1. CDR1 is SQVTM, CDR2 ANQGSEA, per germline. V shed 7 bases, J shed 3 bases, and the junction held 6 bases outside the gene matches. CDR3 length equals 13 residues. CDR3 region: CSAGQGSTDTQYF. The CDR3 DNA is TGCAGCGCCGGACAGGGTTCAACAGATACGCAGTATTTT.

The chain has TRBV5-1 and TRBJ1-1; TRBD1 is a possible D gene (5 bases). The CDR3 is made up of 13 amino acids. The germline V gene encodes CDR1 SGHRS and CDR2 YFSETQ. The germline V and J ends were trimmed by 0 bases and 4 bases, with 7 bases remaining between them. CDR3 protein: CASSLEGPTEAFF. Here the CDR3 DNA reads TGCGCCAGCAGCTTGGAGGGGCCCACTGAAGCTTTCTTT. The whole variable domain, remainder taken from reference TRBV5-1 and TRBJ1-1, is KAGVTQTPRYLIKTRGQQVTLSCSPISGHRSVSWYQQTPGQGLQFLFEYFSETQRNKGNFPGRFSGRQFSNSRSEMNVSTLELGDSALYLCASSLEGPTEAFFGQGTRLTVV.

The chain is built from TRBV11-1 and TRBJ2-3; perhaps TRBD1 as D (6 bases). The germline V gene has CDR1 SGHAT and CDR2 FQDESV (reference sequence). The V and J ends lost 1 base and 4 bases respectively, with 15 bases between them. CDR3 length: 16 amino acids. The CDR3 loop is CASSLVKGTSADTQYF. Written as DNA, the CDR3 is TGTGCCAGCAGCTTAGTAAAGGGGACAAGTGCAGATACGCAGTATTTT.

V gene TRBV25-1 combines with J gene TRBJ1-1; TRBD1 is a possible D gene (5 bases). V lost 2 bases to trimming and J lost 1 base, with 14 bases between them. Looked up from germline, CDR1 is MGHDK and CDR2 is SYGVNS. The CDR3 contains 16 residues. The CDR3 reads CASSEVTGGWNTEAFF. DNA of the CDR3: TGTGCCAGCAGTGAAGTTACGGGGGGGTGGAACACTGAAGCTTTCTTT.

This chain uses TRBV27 with TRBJ1-1, with TRBD1 as a possible D gene (6 bases). CDR1 and CDR2 from the germline V gene are MNHEY and SMNVEV (reference sequence). V lost 8 bases, J lost 2 bases, and 12 bases lay in between. This CDR3 has 13 residues. CDR3 coding DNA: TGTGCCAGCGGAAAACAGGGTAACACTGAAGCTTTCTTT. Translating it yields CASGKQGNTEAFF.

The chain carries TRBV2 and TRBJ2-1; weak D call: TRBD2 (6 bases). The CDR3 loop spans 15 amino acids. Germline lookup yields CDR1 SNHLY and CDR2 FYNNEI. V lost 6 bases and J lost 2, with 14 bases in between. The CDR3 loop reads CASRGDLRAYNEQFF. The CDR3 DNA is TGTGCCAGCAGGGGGGACTTGCGGGCCTACAATGAGCAGTTCTTC.

The chain carries TRBV6-6 and TRBJ1-2, with D tentatively TRBD1 (5 bases). V lost 2 bases to trimming and J lost 5 bases, with 15 bases between them. Germline-derived CDR1 and CDR2 are MNHNY and SVGAGI (reference sequence). The length of the CDR3 is 15 residues. CDR3 coding DNA: TGTGCCAGCAGTTACGGCCGAACGGGGGAATATGGCTACACCTTC. As protein: CASSYGRTGEYGYTF.

The V and J genes are TRBV10-3 and TRBJ1-5; D remains ambiguous. The V gene lost 8 bases and the J gene lost 9 bases, with 14 bases spanning the gap. Germline CDR1 and CDR2: ENHRY and SYGVKD. There are 12 residues in the CDR3. The CDR3 bases are TGTGCCATCGGGAGCTTCATGGGGCCCCAGCATTTT. Protein: CAIGSFMGPQHF.

This chain joins TRBV7-9 and TRBJ1-2; a possible D gene is TRBD1 (5 bases). Trimming removed 5 bases from V and 5 bases from J, with 9 bases in between. The germline V gene has CDR1 SEHNR and CDR2 FQNEAQ (reference sequence). The CDR3 consists of 12 residues. The CDR3: CASSQGVYGYTF. CDR3 in DNA: TGTGCCAGCAGCCAAGGGGTTTATGGCTACACCTTC.